This record concerns one T cell receptor beta chain sequence. Germline V CDR1 and CDR2: MNHNS, SASEGT. This CDR3 comprises 16 residues. V lost 7 bases and J 0 bases, leaving 16 bases between the germline ends. This sample was included in a study of T-cell reconstitution after alpha-beta-depleted transplantation in children. Unique molecular identifiers were built into the TCRbeta library. TCRdb reprocessed the PCR reads with MiXCR, giving one entry per CDR3 protein. The sample lists roughly 500,000 distinct CDR3 sequences, approximately 12% occurring once. V gene TRBV6-1 combines with J gene TRBJ2-1; no firm D call. Specimen: PBMCs from the stem cell graft donor, collected from the stem cell graft. The TCR comes from a human donor who donated a stem cell graft to a child with combined immunodeficiency. The CDR3 DNA follows: TGTGCCAGCAATCCGTCACGGTCAATCTCCTACAATGAGCAGTTCTTC. Translating it yields CASNPSRSISYNEQFF.